Given below is one T cell receptor beta chain in context. Its antigen remains unknown. The CDR3 totals 14 residues. CDR1 GTSNPN and CDR2 SVGIG come from the germline V gene (reference sequence). V was clipped by 5 bases and J by 5 bases; unmatched bases: 9. This sample was included in a study of cytomegalovirus exposure and HLA in healthy donors. Study conclusions and caveats: Cytomegalovirus association was assigned to under 200 TCR beta chains. It was reported that the classifier diagnosed cytomegalovirus status with high specificity and sensitivity in both the original and validation cohorts. Subsequent analysis found a tendency for first-cohort TCR clusters to co-occur within the roughly 130 validation repertoires.

The donors formed part of the approximately 130-subject validation cohort, distinct from the 666-subject first cohort. Assay: immunoSEQ multiplex PCR; the TCRdb copy retains only in-frame clones and omits some. The table shows approximately 200,000 clones, with about 93% occurring only once. The chain uses TRBV30 and TRBJ2-5; the match to TRBD2 covers 9 bases. The specimen sequenced was PBMCs. The receptor's source is a woman aged 18-30 years in good health and CMV-seronegative. In DNA, the CDR3 is TGTGCCTGGGCTAGCGGGGTCAAGGGGGAGACCCAGTACTTC. Translation gives CAWASGVKGETQYF.